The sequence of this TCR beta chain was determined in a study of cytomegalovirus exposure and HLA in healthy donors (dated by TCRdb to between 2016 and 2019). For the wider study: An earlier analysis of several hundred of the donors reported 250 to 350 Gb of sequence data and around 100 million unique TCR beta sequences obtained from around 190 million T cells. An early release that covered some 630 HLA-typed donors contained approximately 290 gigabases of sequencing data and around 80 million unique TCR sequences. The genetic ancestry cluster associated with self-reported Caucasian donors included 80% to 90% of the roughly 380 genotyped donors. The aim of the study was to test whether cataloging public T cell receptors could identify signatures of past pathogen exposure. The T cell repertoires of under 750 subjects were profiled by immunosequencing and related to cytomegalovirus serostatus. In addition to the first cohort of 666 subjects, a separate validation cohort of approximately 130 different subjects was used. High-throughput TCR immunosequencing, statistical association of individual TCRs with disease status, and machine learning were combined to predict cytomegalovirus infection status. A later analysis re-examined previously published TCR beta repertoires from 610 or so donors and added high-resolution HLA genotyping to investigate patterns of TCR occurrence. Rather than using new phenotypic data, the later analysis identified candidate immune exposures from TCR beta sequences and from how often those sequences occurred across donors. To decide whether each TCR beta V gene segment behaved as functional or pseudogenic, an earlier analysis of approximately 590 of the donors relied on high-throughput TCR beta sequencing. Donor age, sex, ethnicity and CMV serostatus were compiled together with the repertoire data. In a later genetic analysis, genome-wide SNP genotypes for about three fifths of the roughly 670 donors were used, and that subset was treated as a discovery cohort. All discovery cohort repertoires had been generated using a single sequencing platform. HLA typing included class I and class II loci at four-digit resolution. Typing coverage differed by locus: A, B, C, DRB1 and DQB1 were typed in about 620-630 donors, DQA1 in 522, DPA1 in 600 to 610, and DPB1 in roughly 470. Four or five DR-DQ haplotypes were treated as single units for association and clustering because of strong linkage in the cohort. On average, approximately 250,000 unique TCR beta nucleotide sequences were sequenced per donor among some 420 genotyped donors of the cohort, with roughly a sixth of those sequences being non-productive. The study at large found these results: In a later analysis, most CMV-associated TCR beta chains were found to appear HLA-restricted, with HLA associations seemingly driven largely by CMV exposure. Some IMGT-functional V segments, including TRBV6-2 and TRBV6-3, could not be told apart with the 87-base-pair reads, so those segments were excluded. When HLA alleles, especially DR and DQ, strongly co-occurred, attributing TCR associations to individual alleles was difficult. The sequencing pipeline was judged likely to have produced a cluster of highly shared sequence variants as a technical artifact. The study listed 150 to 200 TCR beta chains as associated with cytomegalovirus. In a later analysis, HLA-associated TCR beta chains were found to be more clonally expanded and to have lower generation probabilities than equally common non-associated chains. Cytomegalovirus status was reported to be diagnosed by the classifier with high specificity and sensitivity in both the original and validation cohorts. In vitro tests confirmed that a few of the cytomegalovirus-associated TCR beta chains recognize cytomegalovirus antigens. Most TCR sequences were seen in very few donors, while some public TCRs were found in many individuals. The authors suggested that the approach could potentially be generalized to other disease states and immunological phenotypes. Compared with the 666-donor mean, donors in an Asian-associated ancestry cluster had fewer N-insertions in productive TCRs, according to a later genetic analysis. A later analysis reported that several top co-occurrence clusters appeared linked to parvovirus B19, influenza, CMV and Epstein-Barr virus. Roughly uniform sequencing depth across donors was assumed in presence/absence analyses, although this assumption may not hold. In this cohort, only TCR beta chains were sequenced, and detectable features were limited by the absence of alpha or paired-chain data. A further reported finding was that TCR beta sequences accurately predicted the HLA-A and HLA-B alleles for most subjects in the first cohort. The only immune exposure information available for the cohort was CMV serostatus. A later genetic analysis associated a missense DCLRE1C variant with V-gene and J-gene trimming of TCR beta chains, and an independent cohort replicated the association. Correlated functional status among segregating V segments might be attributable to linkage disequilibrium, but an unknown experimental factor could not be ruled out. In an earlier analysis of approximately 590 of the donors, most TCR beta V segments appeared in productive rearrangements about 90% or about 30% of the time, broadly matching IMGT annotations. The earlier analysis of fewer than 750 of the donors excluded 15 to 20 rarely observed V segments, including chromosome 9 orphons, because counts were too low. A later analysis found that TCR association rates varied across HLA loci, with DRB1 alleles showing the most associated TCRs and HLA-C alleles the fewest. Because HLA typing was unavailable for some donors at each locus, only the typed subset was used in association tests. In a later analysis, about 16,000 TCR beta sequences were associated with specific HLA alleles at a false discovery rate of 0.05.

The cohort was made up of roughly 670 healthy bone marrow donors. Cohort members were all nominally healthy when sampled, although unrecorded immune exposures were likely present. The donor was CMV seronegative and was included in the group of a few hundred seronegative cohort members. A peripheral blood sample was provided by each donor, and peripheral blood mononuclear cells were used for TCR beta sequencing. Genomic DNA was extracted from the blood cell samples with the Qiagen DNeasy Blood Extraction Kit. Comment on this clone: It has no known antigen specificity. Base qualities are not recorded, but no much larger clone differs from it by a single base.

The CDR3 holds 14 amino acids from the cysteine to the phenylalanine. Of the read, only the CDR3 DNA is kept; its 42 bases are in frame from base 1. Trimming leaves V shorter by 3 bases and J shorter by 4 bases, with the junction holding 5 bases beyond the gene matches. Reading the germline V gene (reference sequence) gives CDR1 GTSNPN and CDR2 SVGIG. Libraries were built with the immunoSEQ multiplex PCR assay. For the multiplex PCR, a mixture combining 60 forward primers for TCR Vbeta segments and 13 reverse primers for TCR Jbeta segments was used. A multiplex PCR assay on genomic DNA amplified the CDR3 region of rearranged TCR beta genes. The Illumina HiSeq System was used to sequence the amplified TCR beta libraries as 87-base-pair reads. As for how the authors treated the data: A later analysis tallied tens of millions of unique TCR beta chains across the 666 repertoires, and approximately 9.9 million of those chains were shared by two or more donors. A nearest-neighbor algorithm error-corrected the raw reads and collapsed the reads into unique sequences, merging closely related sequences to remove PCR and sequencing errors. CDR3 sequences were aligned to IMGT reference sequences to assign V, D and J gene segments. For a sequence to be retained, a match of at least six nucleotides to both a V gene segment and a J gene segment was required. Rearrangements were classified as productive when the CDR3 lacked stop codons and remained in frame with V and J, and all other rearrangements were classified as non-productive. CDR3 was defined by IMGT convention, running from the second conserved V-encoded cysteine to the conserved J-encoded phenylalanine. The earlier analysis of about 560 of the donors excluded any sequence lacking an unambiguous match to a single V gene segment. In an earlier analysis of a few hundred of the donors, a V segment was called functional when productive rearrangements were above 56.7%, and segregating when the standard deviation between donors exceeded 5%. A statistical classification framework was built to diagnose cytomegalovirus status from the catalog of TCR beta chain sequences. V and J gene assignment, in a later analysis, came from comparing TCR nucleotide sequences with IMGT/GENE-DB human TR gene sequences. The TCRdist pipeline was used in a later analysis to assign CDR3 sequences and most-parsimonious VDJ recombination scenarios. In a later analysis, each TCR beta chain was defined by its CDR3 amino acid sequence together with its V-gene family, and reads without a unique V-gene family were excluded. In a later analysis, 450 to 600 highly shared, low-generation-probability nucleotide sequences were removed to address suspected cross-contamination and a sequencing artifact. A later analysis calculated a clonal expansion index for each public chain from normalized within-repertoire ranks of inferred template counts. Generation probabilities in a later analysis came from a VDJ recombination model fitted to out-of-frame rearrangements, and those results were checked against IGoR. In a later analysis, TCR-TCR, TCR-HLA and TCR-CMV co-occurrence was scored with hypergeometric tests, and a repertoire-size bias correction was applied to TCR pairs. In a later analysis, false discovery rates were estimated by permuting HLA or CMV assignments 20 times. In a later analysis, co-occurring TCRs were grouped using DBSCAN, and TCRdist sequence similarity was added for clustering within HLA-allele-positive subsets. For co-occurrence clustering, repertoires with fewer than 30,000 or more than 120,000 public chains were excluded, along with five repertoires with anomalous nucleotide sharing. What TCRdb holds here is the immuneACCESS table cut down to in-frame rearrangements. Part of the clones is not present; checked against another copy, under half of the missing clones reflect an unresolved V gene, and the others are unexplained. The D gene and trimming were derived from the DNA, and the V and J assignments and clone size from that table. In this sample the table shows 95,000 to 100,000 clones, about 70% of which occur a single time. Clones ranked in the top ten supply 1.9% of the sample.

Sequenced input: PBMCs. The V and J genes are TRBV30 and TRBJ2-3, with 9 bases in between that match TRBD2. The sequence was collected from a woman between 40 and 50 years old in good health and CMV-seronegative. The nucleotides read TGTGCCTGGAGAATAGCGGGGGCGGCAGATACGCAGTATTTT. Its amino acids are CAWRIAGAADTQYF.